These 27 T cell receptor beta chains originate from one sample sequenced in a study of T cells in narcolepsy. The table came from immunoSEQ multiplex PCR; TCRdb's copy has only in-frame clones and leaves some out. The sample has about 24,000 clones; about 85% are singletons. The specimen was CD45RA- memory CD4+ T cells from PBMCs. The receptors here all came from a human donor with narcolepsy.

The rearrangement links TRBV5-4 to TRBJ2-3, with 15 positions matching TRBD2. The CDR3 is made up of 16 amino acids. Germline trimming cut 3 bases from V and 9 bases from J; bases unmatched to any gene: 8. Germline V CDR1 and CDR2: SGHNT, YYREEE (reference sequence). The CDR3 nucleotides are TGTGCCAGCAGCTCTGGACTAGCGGGAGGGCCGAGCACGCAGTATTTT. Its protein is CASSSGLAGGPSTQYF.

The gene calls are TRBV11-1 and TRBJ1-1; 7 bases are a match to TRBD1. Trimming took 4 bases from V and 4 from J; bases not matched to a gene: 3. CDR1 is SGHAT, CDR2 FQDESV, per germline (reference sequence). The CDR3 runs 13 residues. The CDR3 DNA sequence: TGTGCCAGCAGCTACAACAGGGGCACTGAAGCTTTCTTT. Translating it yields CASSYNRGTEAFF.

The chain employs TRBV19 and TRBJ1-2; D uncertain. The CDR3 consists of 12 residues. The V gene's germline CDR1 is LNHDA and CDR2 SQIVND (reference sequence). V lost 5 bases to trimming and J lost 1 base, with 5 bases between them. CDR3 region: CASSASNYGYTF. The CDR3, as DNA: TGTGCCAGTAGTGCCAGTAACTATGGCTACACCTTC.

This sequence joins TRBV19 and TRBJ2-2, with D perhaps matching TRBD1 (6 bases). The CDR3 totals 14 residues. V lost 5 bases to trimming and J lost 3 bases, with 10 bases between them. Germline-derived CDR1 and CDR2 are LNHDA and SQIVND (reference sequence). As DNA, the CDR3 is TGTGCCAGTAGTGATAGGACAGACACCGGGGAGCTGTTTTTT. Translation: CASSDRTDTGELFF.

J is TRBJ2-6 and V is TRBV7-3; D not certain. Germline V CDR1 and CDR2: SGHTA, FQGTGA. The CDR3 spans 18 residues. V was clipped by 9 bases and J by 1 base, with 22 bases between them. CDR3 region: CASEVAIAPLSGANVLTF. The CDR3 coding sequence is TGTGCCAGTGAGGTCGCGATAGCACCCCTTTCTGGGGCCAACGTCCTGACTTTC.

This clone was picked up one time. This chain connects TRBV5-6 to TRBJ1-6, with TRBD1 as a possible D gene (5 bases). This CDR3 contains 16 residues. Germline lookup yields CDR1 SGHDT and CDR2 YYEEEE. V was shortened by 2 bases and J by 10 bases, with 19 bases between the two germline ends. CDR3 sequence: CASSLEQGRGRSPLHF. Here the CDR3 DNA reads TGTGCCAGCAGCTTAGAGCAGGGTAGGGGTAGATCACCCCTCCACTTT.

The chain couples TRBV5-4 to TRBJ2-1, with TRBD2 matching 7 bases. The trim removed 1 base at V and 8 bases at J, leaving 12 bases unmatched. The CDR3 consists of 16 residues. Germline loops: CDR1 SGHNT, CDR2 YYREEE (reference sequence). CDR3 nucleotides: TGTGCCAGCAGCTTGCTAACTGGCGGGAGTAGGGATGAGCAGTTCTTC. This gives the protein CASSLLTGGSRDEQFF.

Written as DNA, the CDR3 is TGTGCCACCAGCAGAATCCTAGCGGGAGGGATAGATACGCAGTATTTT. Encoded protein: CATSRILAGGIDTQYF. The chain employs TRBV15 and TRBJ2-3; 12 positions match TRBD2. The CDR3 has 16 amino acids. Germline-derived CDR1 and CDR2 are LNHNV and YYDKDF (reference sequence). J lost 5 bases, V lost 2 bases, and 5 bases had no gene match.

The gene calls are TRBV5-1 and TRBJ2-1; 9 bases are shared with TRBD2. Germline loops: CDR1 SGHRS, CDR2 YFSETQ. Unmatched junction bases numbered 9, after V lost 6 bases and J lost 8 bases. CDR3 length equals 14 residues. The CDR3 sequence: CASTEIAGVDEQFF. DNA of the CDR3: TGCGCCAGCACCGAAATAGCGGGAGTCGATGAGCAGTTCTTC.

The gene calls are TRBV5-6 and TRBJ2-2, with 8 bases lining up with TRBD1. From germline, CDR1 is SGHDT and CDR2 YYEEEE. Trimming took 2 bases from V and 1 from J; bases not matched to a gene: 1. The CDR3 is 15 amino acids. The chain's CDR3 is CASSFGTGNTGELFF. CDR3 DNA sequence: TGTGCCAGCAGCTTCGGGACAGGGAACACCGGGGAGCTGTTTTTT.

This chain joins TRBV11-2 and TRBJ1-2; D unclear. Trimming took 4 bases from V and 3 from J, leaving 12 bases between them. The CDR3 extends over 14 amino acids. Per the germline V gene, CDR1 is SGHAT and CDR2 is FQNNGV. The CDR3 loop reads CASSSGRGDYGYTF. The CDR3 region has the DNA TGTGCCAGCAGCTCCGGGCGCGGGGACTATGGCTACACCTTC.

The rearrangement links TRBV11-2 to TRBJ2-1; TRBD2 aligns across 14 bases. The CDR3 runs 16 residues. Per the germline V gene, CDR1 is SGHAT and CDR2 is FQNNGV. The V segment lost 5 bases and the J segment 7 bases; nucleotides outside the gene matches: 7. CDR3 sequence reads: CASSQGLAGVLNEQFF. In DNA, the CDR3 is TGTGCCAGCAGCCAGGGACTAGCGGGAGTGTTGAATGAGCAGTTCTTC.

In nucleotides, the CDR3 is TGTGCCAGTAGTGCACAGGGGAGCGTCAACTATGGCTACACCTTC. The encoded protein is CASSAQGSVNYGYTF. The V and J genes are TRBV19 and TRBJ1-2, with TRBD1 matching 7 bases. Germline V lookup: CDR1 LNHDA, CDR2 SQIVND (reference sequence). J was trimmed by 2 bases and V by 5 bases; bases with no gene match: 8. This CDR3 comprises 15 residues.

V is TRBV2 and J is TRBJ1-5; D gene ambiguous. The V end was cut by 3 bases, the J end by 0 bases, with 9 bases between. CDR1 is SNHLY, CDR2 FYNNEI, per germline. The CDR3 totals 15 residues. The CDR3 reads CASSEERYSNQPQHF. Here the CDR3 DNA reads TGTGCCAGCAGTGAGGAGAGATATAGCAATCAGCCCCAGCATTTT. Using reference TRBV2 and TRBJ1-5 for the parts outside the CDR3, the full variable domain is EPEVTQTPSHQVTQMGQEVILRCVPISNHLYFYWYRQILGQKVEFLVSFYNNEISEKSEIFDDQFSVERPDGSNFTLKIRSTKLEDSAMYFCASSEERYSNQPQHFGDGTRLSIL.

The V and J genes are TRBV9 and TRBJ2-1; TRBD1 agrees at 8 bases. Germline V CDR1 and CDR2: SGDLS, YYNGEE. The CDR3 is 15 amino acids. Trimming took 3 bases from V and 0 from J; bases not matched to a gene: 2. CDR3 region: CASSAGQGSYNEQFF. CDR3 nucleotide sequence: TGTGCCAGCAGCGCCGGACAGGGCTCCTACAATGAGCAGTTCTTC.

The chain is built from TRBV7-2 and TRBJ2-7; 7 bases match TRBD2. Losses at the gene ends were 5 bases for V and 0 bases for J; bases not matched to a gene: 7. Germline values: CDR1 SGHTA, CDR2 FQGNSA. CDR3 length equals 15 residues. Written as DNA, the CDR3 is TGTGCCAGCAGCCTTAGCGGGTTAAGCTCCTACGAGCAGTACTTC. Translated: CASSLSGLSSYEQYF. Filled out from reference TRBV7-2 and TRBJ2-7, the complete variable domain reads GAGVSQSPSNKVTEKGKDVELRCDPISGHTALYWYRQSLGQGLEFLIYFQGNSAPDKSGLPSDRFSAERTGGSVSTLTIQRTQQEDSAVYLCASSLSGLSSYEQYFGPGTRLTVT.

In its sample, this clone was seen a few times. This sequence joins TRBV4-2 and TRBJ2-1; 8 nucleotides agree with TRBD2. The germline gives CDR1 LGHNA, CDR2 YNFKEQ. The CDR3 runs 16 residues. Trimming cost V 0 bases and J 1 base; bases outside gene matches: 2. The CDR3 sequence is CASSQEAGVSYNEQFF. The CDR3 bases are TGTGCCAGCAGCCAAGAAGCGGGAGTGTCCTACAATGAGCAGTTCTTC.

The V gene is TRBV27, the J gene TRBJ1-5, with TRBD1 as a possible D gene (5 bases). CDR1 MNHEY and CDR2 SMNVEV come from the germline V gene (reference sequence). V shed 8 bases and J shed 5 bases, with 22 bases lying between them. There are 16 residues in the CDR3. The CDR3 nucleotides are TGTGCCAGCGGAGCGGGGGGGAACAGGCGAGATCAGCCCCAGCATTTT. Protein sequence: CASGAGGNRRDQPQHF.

The CDR3 is CASSPGLAGVQTEQYF. CDR3 in DNA: TGTGCCAGCAGCCCCGGACTAGCGGGAGTTCAAACCGAGCAGTACTTC. The chain joins TRBV5-4 to TRBJ2-7; 13 nucleotides match TRBD2. This CDR3 has 16 amino acids. V dropped 4 bases and J dropped 6; count of bases not matched to a gene: 10. Germline V gives CDR1 SGHNT, CDR2 YYREEE (reference sequence).

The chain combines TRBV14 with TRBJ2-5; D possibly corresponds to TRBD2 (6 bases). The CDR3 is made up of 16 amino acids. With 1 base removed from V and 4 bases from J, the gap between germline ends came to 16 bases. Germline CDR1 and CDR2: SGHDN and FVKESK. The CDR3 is CASSQGGWRGGETQYF. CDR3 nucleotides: TGTGCCAGCAGCCAAGGGGGCTGGAGGGGAGGAGAGACCCAGTACTTC.

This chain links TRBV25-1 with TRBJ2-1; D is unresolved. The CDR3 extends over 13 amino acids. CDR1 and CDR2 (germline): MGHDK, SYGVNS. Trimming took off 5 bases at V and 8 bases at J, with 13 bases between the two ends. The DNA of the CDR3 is TGTGCCAGCAGTAACCCCGTCGGGTATGAGCAGTTCTTC. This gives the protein CASSNPVGYEQFF.

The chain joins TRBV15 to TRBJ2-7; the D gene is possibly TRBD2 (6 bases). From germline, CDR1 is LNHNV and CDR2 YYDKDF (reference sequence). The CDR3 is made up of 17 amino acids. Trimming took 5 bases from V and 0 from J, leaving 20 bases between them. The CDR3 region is CATSPRGTASPSYEQYF. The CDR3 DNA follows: TGTGCCACCAGCCCCCGGGGGACTGCCAGTCCCTCCTACGAGCAGTACTTC.

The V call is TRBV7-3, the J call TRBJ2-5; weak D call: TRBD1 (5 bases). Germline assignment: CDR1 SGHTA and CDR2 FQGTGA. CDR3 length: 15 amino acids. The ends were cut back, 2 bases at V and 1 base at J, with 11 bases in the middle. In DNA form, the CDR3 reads TGTGCCAGCAGCTTATTCGTGGGGCTCCAAGAGACCCAGTACTTC. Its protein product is CASSLFVGLQETQYF.

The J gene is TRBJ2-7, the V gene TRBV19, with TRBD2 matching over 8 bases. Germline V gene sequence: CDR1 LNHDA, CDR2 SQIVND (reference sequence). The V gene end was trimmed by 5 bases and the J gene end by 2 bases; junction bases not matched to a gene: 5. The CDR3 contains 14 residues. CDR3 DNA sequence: TGTGCCAGTAGTCCGCGGGAGGAACCCTACGAGCAGTACTTC. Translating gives CASSPREEPYEQYF. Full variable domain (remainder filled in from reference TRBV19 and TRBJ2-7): DGGITQSPKYLFRKEGQNVTLSCEQNLNHDAMYWYRQDPGQGLRLIYYSQIVNDFQKGDIAEGYSVSREKKESFPLTVTSAQKNPTAFYLCASSPREEPYEQYFGPGTRLTVT.

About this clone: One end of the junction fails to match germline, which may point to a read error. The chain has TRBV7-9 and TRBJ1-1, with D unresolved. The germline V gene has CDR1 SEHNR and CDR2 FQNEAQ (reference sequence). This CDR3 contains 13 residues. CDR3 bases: TGTGCCAGCAGCTTAGCCCTGTACCGGGATCTAATATTT. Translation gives CASSLALYRDLIF. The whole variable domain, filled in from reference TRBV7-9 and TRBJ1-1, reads DTGVSQNPRHKITKRGQNVTFRCDPISEHNRLYWYRQTLGQGPEFLTYFQNEAQLEKSRLLSDRFSAERPKGSFSTLEIQRTEQGDSAMYLCASSLALYRDLIFGQGTRLTVV.

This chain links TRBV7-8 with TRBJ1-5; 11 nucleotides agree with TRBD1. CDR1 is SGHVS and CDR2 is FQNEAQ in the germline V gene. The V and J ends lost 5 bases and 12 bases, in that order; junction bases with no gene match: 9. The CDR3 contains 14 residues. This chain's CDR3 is CASSPGTGGNGQHF. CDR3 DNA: TGTGCCAGCAGCCCCGGGACAGGGGGGAATGGCCAGCATTTT.

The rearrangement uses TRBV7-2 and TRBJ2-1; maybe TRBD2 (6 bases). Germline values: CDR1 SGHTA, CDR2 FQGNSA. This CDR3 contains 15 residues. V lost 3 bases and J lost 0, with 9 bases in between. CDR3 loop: CASSFSGSSYNEQFF. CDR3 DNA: TGTGCCAGCAGCTTTAGCGGAAGCTCCTACAATGAGCAGTTCTTC. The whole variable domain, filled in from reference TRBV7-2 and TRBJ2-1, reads GAGVSQSPSNKVTEKGKDVELRCDPISGHTALYWYRQSLGQGLEFLIYFQGNSAPDKSGLPSDRFSAERTGGSVSTLTIQRTQQEDSAVYLCASSFSGSSYNEQFFGPGTRLTVL.